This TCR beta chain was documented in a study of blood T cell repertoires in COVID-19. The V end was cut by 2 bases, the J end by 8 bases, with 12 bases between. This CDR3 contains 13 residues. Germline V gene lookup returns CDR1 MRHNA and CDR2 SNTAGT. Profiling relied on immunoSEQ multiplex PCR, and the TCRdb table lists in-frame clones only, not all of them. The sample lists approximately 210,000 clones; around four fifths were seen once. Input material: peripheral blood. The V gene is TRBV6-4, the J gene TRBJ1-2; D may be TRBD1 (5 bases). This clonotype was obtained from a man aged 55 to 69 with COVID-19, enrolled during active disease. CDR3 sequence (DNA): TGTGCCAGCAGTGACGGGACGGGAGCCGGCTACACCTTC. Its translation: CASSDGTGAGYTF.